Presented here are 13 T cell receptor beta chains from one specimen sequenced in a study of T cells expressing NK-cell markers. TCRdb re-called the 5' RACE reads; one entry per CDR3 protein, DNA not given. The listing records about 460,000 distinct CDR3 sequences. Sequencing input: blood T cells: a sorted CD56 or NKG2C T cell subset, CD4+ or CD8+ T cells, or bulk PBMC T cells (not recorded which). The receptors stem from a woman aged 50 to 60 in good health.

The J gene is TRBJ2-1, the V gene TRBV4-1. The length of the CDR3 is 15 residues. Germline CDR1 and CDR2: MGHRA and YSYEKL. The CDR3: CASTALWSSYNEQFF.

CDR3 in amino acids: CASSFQTGELFF. The chain combines TRBV28 with TRBJ2-2. CDR1 and CDR2 (germline): MDHEN, SYDVKM. The CDR3 loop spans 12 amino acids.

The chain recombines TRBV5-1 with TRBJ2-7. This CDR3 region has 13 residues. In germline, CDR1 is SGHRS, CDR2 YFSETQ. CDR3 sequence reads: CASSSGLKYEQYF. Drawing the rest from reference TRBV5-1 and TRBJ2-7, the complete variable domain is KAGVTQTPRYLIKTRGQQVTLSCSPISGHRSVSWYQQTPGQGLQFLFEYFSETQRNKGNFPGRFSGRQFSNSRSEMNVSTLELGDSALYLCASSSGLKYEQYFGPGTRLTVT.

The gene calls are TRBV24-1 and TRBJ2-1; TCRdb proposes TRBD1, but this gene call is untestable without DNA. The CDR3 length is 13 residues. CDR1 and CDR2 (germline): KGHDR, SFDVKD. CDR3: CATSVPWYGEQFF.

This chain connects TRBV13 to TRBJ2-1; lacking DNA, the TRBD1 call made by TCRdb goes unchecked. The CDR3 spans 14 residues. Germline V lookup: CDR1 PRHDT, CDR2 FYEKMQ (reference sequence). This chain's CDR3 is CASSLRGLSNEQFF.

The rearrangement links TRBV29-1 to TRBJ2-3; as DNA is missing, the TRBD1 call by TCRdb cannot be tested. This CDR3 region has 12 residues. CDR1 is SQVTM and CDR2 is ANQGSEA in the germline V gene. The CDR3 region is CSGGGAIDTQYF.

The chain recombines TRBV10-1 with TRBJ2-1; TCRdb's D gene call, TRBD1, goes unchecked for lack of DNA. Looked up from germline, CDR1 is WNHNN and CDR2 is SYGVQD (reference sequence). The CDR3 length is 18 residues. The CDR3: CARGYRGVNVGSYNEQFF.

This chain joins TRBV18 and TRBJ2-2; TCRdb reports TRBD1, a call that lacks DNA to check it against. Germline values: CDR1 KGHSH, CDR2 LQKENI. This CDR3 comprises 16 residues. This chain's CDR3 is CASSPADRLNTGELFF.

V usage is TRBV6-5 and J usage is TRBJ2-7; TCRdb outputs TRBD1, but without DNA this stays unchecked. CDR3 length equals 16 residues. Germline V gene data show CDR1 as MNHEY and CDR2 as SVGAGI. The CDR3 is CASSYPGQGSPYEQYF.

The rearrangement uses TRBV10-3 and TRBJ2-7; TCRdb lists TRBD2, though no DNA is available to test this call. The CDR3 has 15 amino acids. CDR1 and CDR2 from the germline V gene are ENHRY and SYGVKD. The CDR3 sequence is CAISLQGPRSYEQYF.

The rearrangement uses TRBV3-1 and TRBJ2-7. Germline lookup yields CDR1 LGHDT and CDR2 YNNKEL (reference sequence). The CDR3 consists of 17 residues. The CDR3 sequence is CASSYPDKIGTPYEQYF.

This chain links TRBV10-3 with TRBJ2-7; TCRdb's D gene call, TRBD1, goes unchecked for lack of DNA. In germline, CDR1 is ENHRY, CDR2 SYGVKD. The CDR3 is made up of 13 amino acids. The CDR3 protein is CAIKGGTGSEQYF.

CDR3 sequence reads: CASSRPGQFTDTQYF. The chain recombines TRBV5-1 with TRBJ2-3; lacking DNA, the TRBD1 call made by TCRdb goes unchecked. This CDR3 has 15 residues. The V gene's germline CDR1 is SGHRS and CDR2 YFSETQ.